The 29 T cell receptor beta chains given below trace back to one sample, sequenced in a study of post-analysis software for immune sequencing data. No antigen has been assigned to these receptors. Overall study results and limits: TRBV segments more frequent in patients than in controls numbered five and included TRBV5-6, TRBV5-1 and TRBV20-1.

Unique molecular identifiers had been added to the TCR beta cDNA libraries. TCRdb itself ran the PCR reads through MiXCR, one entry per CDR3 protein. Of roughly 400,000 distinct CDR3 sequences in the sample, approximately 38% are singletons; the top ten hold 6% to 9%. The source material was blood. The origin of the receptors is a girl aged 2 to 9 with multiple sclerosis.

The chain employs TRBV12-3 or TRBV12-4 and TRBJ2-1; possible D gene TRBD2, 6 bases. CDR3 length equals 15 residues. The germline V and J ends were trimmed by 7 bases and 7 bases, with 20 bases remaining between them. CDR3 residues: CASMIAVGSGNEQFF. CDR3 nucleotide sequence: TGTGCCAGCATGATAGCGGTGGGTTCGGGGAATGAGCAGTTCTTC.

The rearrangement joins TRBV20-1 to TRBJ2-5; 11 nucleotides line up with TRBD2. CDR1 is DFQATT and CDR2 is SNEGSKA in the germline V gene (reference sequence). CDR3 length: 13 residues. Losses at the gene ends were 6 bases for V and 4 bases for J; bases not matched to a gene: 4. The CDR3 sequence: CSAPLAGGETQYF. The CDR3 region has the DNA TGCAGTGCCCCTCTAGCGGGAGGAGAGACCCAGTACTTC.

This sequence joins TRBV4-1 and TRBJ1-5; possibly TRBD1 for D (6 bases). The V end was cut by 4 bases, the J end by 7 bases, with 17 bases between. Germline V gives CDR1 MGHRA, CDR2 YSYEKL. The CDR3 sequence is 15 residues long. The CDR3 region has the DNA TGCGCCAGCAGCCCAGGGGCAGTGCGCGGGCAGCCCCAGCATTTT. Protein product: CASSPGAVRGQPQHF.

This clonotype was seen a handful of times. The chain recombines TRBV6-2 or TRBV6-3 with TRBJ2-7; 12 bases fit TRBD2. Germline CDR1 and CDR2: MNHEY and SVGEGT. This CDR3 has 19 residues. With 2 bases clipped from V and 0 bases from J, the junction kept 11 bases outside the gene matches. The CDR3 loop reads CASSYRASGGAFFSYEQYF. The CDR3 bases are TGTGCCAGCAGTTACAGGGCTAGCGGGGGGGCCTTCTTCTCCTACGAGCAGTACTTC.

There are a few counts of this clonotype. V usage is TRBV5-1 and J usage is TRBJ2-7, with TRBD2 identical over 11 bases. This CDR3 is 17 amino acids long. J gave up 5 bases and V 4 bases, and 14 bases lay outside the gene matches. CDR1 and CDR2 from the germline V gene are SGHRS and YFSETQ. The CDR3 reads CASSPLDSGRAVDEQYF. In nucleotides, the CDR3 is TGCGCCAGCAGCCCCCTGGATAGCGGGAGGGCCGTCGACGAGCAGTACTTC.

The chain uses TRBV10-1 and TRBJ2-1; TRBD2 aligns across 10 bases. Looked up from germline, CDR1 is WNHNN and CDR2 is SYGVQD (reference sequence). The CDR3 runs 14 residues. V lost 5 bases and J lost 8; bases outside the gene matches: 6. The CDR3 region is CASSPLAGAHEQFF. The CDR3 region has the DNA TGCGCCAGCAGTCCCCTAGCGGGGGCCCATGAGCAGTTCTTC.

This clonotype has at least ten counts. This chain links TRBV2 with TRBJ2-7; TRBD2 matches 8 bases. V lost 5 bases to trimming and J lost 3 bases; unmatched junction nucleotides: 6. CDR1 SNHLY and CDR2 FYNNEI come from the germline V gene. CDR3 length equals 14 residues. The chain's CDR3 is CASSLRGGLYEQYF. DNA of the CDR3: TGTGCCAGCAGTCTCCGGGGGGGCCTCTACGAGCAGTACTTC.

The chain employs TRBV4-2 and TRBJ2-1; 9 bases line up with TRBD2. The CDR3 contains 15 residues. The V gene's germline CDR1 is LGHNA and CDR2 YNFKEQ. Trimming at V came to 1 base and at J to 2 bases, leaving 0 bases not matched to a gene. The CDR3 protein is CASSQGGRAYNEQFF. The CDR3 nucleotides are TGTGCCAGCAGCCAAGGCGGGAGGGCCTACAATGAGCAGTTCTTC.

The chain is built from TRBV20-1 and TRBJ2-7, with 8 bases aligning to TRBD1. The CDR3 is 13 residues long. Germline CDR1 is DFQATT and CDR2 is SNEGSKA (reference sequence). V trimming: 4 bases; J trimming: 2 bases; junction bases outside the gene matches: 4. CDR3 in DNA: TGCAGTGCTAACGGACAGGGCCCCTACGAGCAGTACTTC. Amino acid sequence: CSANGQGPYEQYF.

The chain recombines TRBV9 with TRBJ1-2; possible D gene TRBD1, 5 bases. The ends were cut back, 4 bases at V and 4 bases at J, with 14 bases in the middle. The CDR3 consists of 14 residues. CDR1 is SGDLS, CDR2 YYNGEE, per germline. In DNA form, the CDR3 reads TGTGCCAGCAGCCGGGACGGTTTCTTCTATGGCTACACCTTC. Translation gives CASSRDGFFYGYTF.

The chain joins TRBV4-1 to TRBJ1-5; D is uncertain. Germline lookup yields CDR1 MGHRA and CDR2 YSYEKL. The length of the CDR3 is 15 residues. V lost 0 bases, J lost 2 bases, and 8 bases lay in between. Here the CDR3 DNA reads TGCGCCAGCAGCCAAGATCGGTGGGGCAATCAGCCCCAGCATTTT. Translating it yields CASSQDRWGNQPQHF.

This clonotype was observed a few times. This chain links TRBV7-9 with TRBJ2-3, with D hard to call. The V end lost 2 bases, the J end lost 6 bases, and 15 bases lay between the germline ends. This CDR3 comprises 15 residues. Germline values: CDR1 SEHNR, CDR2 FQNEAQ (reference sequence). The CDR3, as DNA: TGTGCCAGCAGCTTAACCTCAAACAAGAGGGATACGCAGTATTTT. Amino acid sequence: CASSLTSNKRDTQYF.

V is TRBV28 and J is TRBJ2-1, with TRBD1 identical over 7 bases. The germline gives CDR1 MDHEN, CDR2 SYDVKM. Losses at the gene ends were 6 bases for V and 2 bases for J; bases not matched to a gene: 4. This CDR3 is built from 14 residues. The CDR3, as DNA: TGTGCCAGCAGGGTCGGGACAGCCTACAATGAGCAGTTCTTC. Translated: CASRVGTAYNEQFF.

This clonotype was seen a handful of times. The rearrangement joins TRBV20-1 to TRBJ2-7, with TRBD1 as a possible D gene (6 bases). From germline, CDR1 is DFQATT and CDR2 SNEGSKA (reference sequence). The V end lost 2 bases, the J end lost 3 bases, and 14 bases lay between the germline ends. The CDR3 runs to 14 residues. The CDR3 reads CSARPRTVNYEQYF. CDR3 nucleotides: TGCAGTGCTAGACCCCGGACAGTGAACTACGAGCAGTACTTC.

The chain links TRBV28 to TRBJ2-7, with D hard to call. The germline V gene encodes CDR1 MDHEN and CDR2 SYDVKM. The V end lost 2 bases, the J end lost 7 bases, and 9 bases lay between the germline ends. The CDR3 covers 12 residues. The CDR3 sequence: CASSLLIGEQYF. CDR3 nucleotides: TGTGCCAGCAGTTTACTTATTGGGGAGCAGTACTTC.

This clonotype was detected a few times. The chain joins TRBV4-2 to TRBJ2-1; 9 nucleotides align to TRBD2. V shed 4 bases and J 4 bases; nucleotides not matched to a gene: 14. Per the germline V gene, CDR1 is LGHNA and CDR2 is YNFKEQ. The CDR3 contains 18 residues. The CDR3 protein is CASSPHGGAGGSYNEQFF. The CDR3 nucleotides read TGTGCCAGCAGCCCCCATGGGGGAGCGGGGGGATCTTACAATGAGCAGTTCTTC.

The chain has TRBV7-2 and TRBJ2-1; D is perhaps TRBD2 (5 bases). The germline CDR1 and CDR2 sequences are SGHTA and FQGNSA. The V gene lost 0 bases and the J gene lost 0 bases, with 9 bases spanning the gap. The CDR3 contains 16 residues. CDR3 sequence: CASSLAVGLSYNEQFF. The CDR3, as DNA: TGTGCCAGCAGCTTAGCGGTCGGACTCTCCTACAATGAGCAGTTCTTC.

The chain couples TRBV7-2 to TRBJ2-3; 9 nucleotides line up with TRBD1. V was pared by 4 bases and J by 2 bases, with 7 bases of the junction left unmatched. The length of the CDR3 is 16 residues. CDR1 and CDR2 from the germline V gene are SGHTA and FQGNSA. The chain's CDR3 is CASSWTGTGFTDTQYF. In DNA, the CDR3 is TGTGCCAGCAGCTGGACCGGGACAGGGTTCACAGATACGCAGTATTTT.

This chain links TRBV27 with TRBJ2-1, with TRBD2 matching over 11 bases. The CDR3 totals 16 residues. Per germline, CDR1 MNHEY and CDR2 SMNVEV (reference sequence). Trimming cost V 3 bases and J 4 bases; bases outside gene matches: 5. The CDR3: CASSFRLAGGYNEQFF. CDR3 sequence (DNA): TGTGCCAGCAGTTTCCGTCTAGCGGGAGGATACAATGAGCAGTTCTTC.

In regard to this clonotype: One end of the junction fails to match germline, which may point to a read error. The CDR3 protein is CAGSSTGQDGQPQHF. CDR3 DNA: TGTGCCGGCAGCTCTACCGGACAAGACGGGCAGCCCCAGCATTTT. The chain has TRBV7-4 and TRBJ1-5; D is possibly TRBD1 (5 bases). The CDR3 runs to 15 residues. Germline CDR1 SGHVT, CDR2 SQSDAQ. Combining the CDR3 with reference TRBV7-4 and TRBJ1-5 gives the whole variable domain GAGVSQSPRYKVAKRGRDVALRCDSISGHVTLYWYRQTLGQGSEVLTYSQSDAQRDKSGRPSGRFSAERPERSVSTLKIQRTEQGDSAVYLCAGSSTGQDGQPQHFGDGTRLSIL.

A few counts support this clonotype. The V and J genes are TRBV11-2 and TRBJ2-1, with 8 nucleotides matching TRBD2. This CDR3 has 15 residues. Germline assignment: CDR1 SGHAT and CDR2 FQNNGV. With V trimmed by 4 bases and J by 8 bases, 10 bases remained unmatched. CDR3 in DNA: TGTGCCAGCAGCTCGACTACGGGGGGGCCCTATGAGCAGTTCTTC. Its translation is CASSSTTGGPYEQFF.

This clonotype was counted only a few times. The V call is TRBV7-2, the J call TRBJ2-7; 12 nucleotides align to TRBD2. This CDR3 has 17 residues. The germline V gene has CDR1 SGHTA and CDR2 FQGNSA. Trimming cost V 1 base and J 5 bases; bases outside gene matches: 9. CDR3 nucleotide sequence: TGTGCCAGCAGCTTAGTACTAGCGGGAGGACGGGGCGACGAGCAGTACTTC. Its protein is CASSLVLAGGRGDEQYF.

The rearrangement uses TRBV7-9 and TRBJ2-1, with D perhaps matching TRBD2 (5 bases). The V and J ends lost 1 base and 5 bases respectively, with 12 bases between them. The germline CDR1 and CDR2 sequences are SEHNR and FQNEAQ (reference sequence). The CDR3 has 15 residues. The CDR3 region has the DNA TGTGCCAGCAGCTTAGGAGCCGGACTTAACAATGAGCAGTTCTTC. Its protein is CASSLGAGLNNEQFF. Supplemented by reference TRBV7-9 and TRBJ2-1, the full variable domain reads DTGVSQNPRHKITKRGQNVTFRCDPISEHNRLYWYRQTLGQGPEFLTYFQNEAQLEKSRLLSDRFSAERPKGSFSTLEIQRTEQGDSAMYLCASSLGAGLNNEQFFGPGTRLTVL.

This clonotype was seen many times. V and J are TRBV29-1 and TRBJ2-5; TRBD2 might be the D (5 bases). CDR1 is SQVTM, CDR2 ANQGSEA, per germline. V was trimmed by 6 bases and J by 2 bases, leaving 16 bases between them. CDR3 length equals 14 residues. The CDR3 DNA reads TGCAGCGTCTCCAAAGCGTCGGGACAAGAGACCCAGTACTTC. Its translation is CSVSKASGQETQYF.

The chain couples TRBV7-9 to TRBJ2-5; the D gene could be TRBD1 or TRBD2 (6 bases each). The CDR3 has 17 amino acids. Trimming pared 2 bases from V and 0 bases from J, leaving 16 bases between. CDR1 SEHNR and CDR2 FQNEAQ come from the germline V gene (reference sequence). Here the CDR3 reads CASSLSRQGRNQETQYF. CDR3 DNA: TGTGCCAGCAGCTTATCACGGCAGGGGAGGAACCAAGAGACCCAGTACTTC.

The chain uses TRBV20-1 and TRBJ2-3, with 7 nucleotides matching TRBD2. J was trimmed by 5 bases and V by 1 base; bases with no gene match: 18. The length of the CDR3 is 18 residues. The germline gives CDR1 DFQATT, CDR2 SNEGSKA (reference sequence). The CDR3 protein is CSARVFAGAPRGGDTQYF. The CDR3 bases are TGCAGTGCTAGAGTGTTCGCGGGAGCCCCTCGGGGAGGAGATACGCAGTATTTT.

V gene TRBV7-9 combines with J gene TRBJ1-1; D possibly corresponds to TRBD1 (5 bases). Trimming took 2 bases from V and 5 from J, leaving 12 bases between them. Germline CDR1 reads SEHNR; CDR2 reads FQNEAQ (reference sequence). The CDR3 extends over 14 amino acids. CDR3 in DNA: TGTGCCAGCAGCTTACTCATGGGGCGGACTGAAGCTTTCTTT. It translates to CASSLLMGRTEAFF.

Points on this clonotype: At one of its ends the junction is not consistent with the germline gene, which may arise from a read error. The rearrangement joins TRBV19 to TRBJ2-2, with a possible D match to TRBD2 (6 bases). Germline loops: CDR1 LNHDA, CDR2 SQIVND (reference sequence). The CDR3 contains 15 residues. The CDR3 protein is CASSLDPGGTGELFF. CDR3 bases: TGTGCCAGTAGTCTAGACCCCGGAGGGACCGGGGAGCTGTTTTTT. Based on the CDR3 plus reference TRBV19 and TRBJ2-2, the full variable domain is DGGITQSPKYLFRKEGQNVTLSCEQNLNHDAMYWYRQDPGQGLRLIYYSQIVNDFQKGDIAEGYSVSREKKESFPLTVTSAQKNPTAFYLCASSLDPGGTGELFFGEGSRLTVL.

This clonotype was seen only a few times. V usage is TRBV5-1 and J usage is TRBJ2-5, with TRBD2 matching over 7 bases. The DNA matches TRBJ2-7 better at its end, which makes the J call doubtful. Per the germline V gene, CDR1 is SGHRS and CDR2 is YFSETQ. The CDR3 has 15 amino acids. CDR3 residues: CASSLALAESYEQYF. CDR3 DNA sequence: TGCGCCAGCAGCTTGGCGCTAGCGGAGTCCTACGAGCAGTACTTC.